Listed below are T cell receptor beta chains from one sample, sequenced in a study of T cells of healthy individuals. TCRdb ran MiXCR on the 5' RACE reads and lists one entry per CDR3 protein. The sample contains nearly 100,000 distinct CDR3 sequences, roughly a sixth of which appear only once. These TCRs come from a human donor in good health. CDR3s include the opening cysteine and the closing phenylalanine or tryptophan.

V gene: TRBV4-3
CDR3 protein: CASSHRGQGHAPLHF

V gene: TRBV5-1
CDR3 protein: CASSLRSDSPLHF

V gene: TRBV24-1
CDR3 protein: CATSDGETQYF

V gene: TRBV27
CDR3 protein: CASSLTEDTQYF

V gene: TRBV9
CDR3 protein: CASSRSLAAGTDTQYF

V gene: TRBV7-2
CDR3 protein: CASSTQLRQPQHF

V gene: TRBV20-1
CDR3 protein: CSALPMDPYSNQPQHF

V gene: TRBV29-1
CDR3 protein: CSVEWDRGGKLFF

V gene: TRBV11-2
CDR3 protein: CASSPDLGGYYNEQFF

V gene: TRBV6-5
CDR3 protein: CASSYSQAYGYTF

V gene: TRBV5-6
CDR3 protein: CASSLGVRTNTEAFF

V gene: TRBV19
CDR3 protein: CASRPGRVNTGELFF

V gene: TRBV16
CDR3 protein: CASSQMASPEQFF

V gene: TRBV20-1
CDR3 protein: CSARDRSYQPQHF

V gene: TRBV5-4
CDR3 protein: CASSLGGGARNEQFF

V gene: TRBV21-1
CDR3 protein: CASSPRGGWKMDTQYF

V gene: TRBV3-1
CDR3 protein: CASSNNGLAGEQETQYF

V gene: TRBV6-2/TRBV6-3
CDR3 protein: CASSDRGFYEQYF

V gene: TRBV20-1
CDR3 protein: CSVRGEPYEQYF

V gene: TRBV7-8
CDR3 protein: CASSPESNQPQHF

V gene: TRBV6-4
CDR3 protein: CASSDSIVGPTEAFF

V gene: TRBV6-2/TRBV6-3
CDR3 protein: CASSRRLAGPRLETQYF

V gene: TRBV7-3
CDR3 protein: CASSSPGTGGEKLFF

V gene: TRBV7-3
CDR3 protein: CASSEQGGSYEQYF

V gene: TRBV27
CDR3 protein: CASSSGQGGYSDQPQHF

V gene: TRBV6-6
CDR3 protein: CASSPDGSYTF

V gene: TRBV7-2
CDR3 protein: CASSLDPRGAGELFF

V gene: TRBV5-6
CDR3 protein: CASSSTGYNSPLHF

V gene: TRBV7-9
CDR3 protein: CASSPSRVPNYGYTF

V gene: TRBV5-5
CDR3 protein: CASSLLWDSPLHF

V gene: TRBV7-9
CDR3 protein: CASSSPEGYGYIF

V gene: TRBV28
CDR3 protein: CASSPLRVLSTDTQYF

V gene: TRBV3-1
CDR3 protein: CASSRVKEKLFF

V gene: TRBV19
CDR3 protein: CASSGTLQETQYF

V gene: TRBV7-9
CDR3 protein: CASSPSGGNQPQHF

V gene: TRBV7-2
CDR3 protein: CASSLGARDEQYF

V gene: TRBV27
CDR3 protein: CASSPDRGYNQPQHF

V gene: TRBV12-3/TRBV12-4
CDR3 protein: CASRSYRVRGEAFF

V gene: TRBV20-1
CDR3 protein: CSARGRGGGQPQHF

V gene: TRBV20-1
CDR3 protein: CSAISGGADTQYF

V gene: TRBV20-1
CDR3 protein: CSAAGTGGFSNQPQHF

V gene: TRBV5-6
CDR3 protein: CASSKDRSYEQYF

V gene: TRBV5-8
CDR3 protein: CASSFMSSTYEQYF

V gene: TRBV20-1
CDR3 protein: CSAHNRGTSKNIQYF

V gene: TRBV7-8
CDR3 protein: CASRRGGTDTQYF

V gene: TRBV5-1
CDR3 protein: CASSQRGAGGNEKLFF

V gene: TRBV27
CDR3 protein: CASGPGAQETQYF

V gene: TRBV28
CDR3 protein: CASSAFNRRTGDTQYF

V gene: TRBV25-1
CDR3 protein: CASSDYSKGATYEQYF

V gene: TRBV20-1
CDR3 protein: CSAIQQTSGTFNHEQYF

V gene: TRBV6-1
CDR3 protein: CASSELGETQYF

V gene: TRBV28
CDR3 protein: CAVRRDFEQFF

V gene: TRBV28
CDR3 protein: CASSNTSVSTDTQYF